The 8 T cell receptor beta chains given below trace back to one sample, sequenced in a study of blood T cell repertoires in COVID-19. Assay used: immunoSEQ multiplex PCR; TCRdb lists only in-frame clones, some missing. Of around 50,000 clones listed, 75% to 90% are singletons. Sequencing was performed on peripheral blood. These receptors were obtained from a human donor in a cohort sampled during active COVID-19.

The gene calls are TRBV3-1 (or the pseudogene TRBV3-2) and TRBJ1-5; 9 positions agree with TRBD1. This CDR3 has 14 amino acids. In germline, CDR1 is LGHDT, CDR2 YNNKEL (reference sequence). After removal of 4 bases from V and 6 bases from J, the junction contained 4 bases not matched to a gene. The CDR3 DNA follows: TGTGCCAGCAGCCCGACAGGGGGATTTCAGCCCCAGCATTTT. Translation: CASSPTGGFQPQHF.

This chain joins TRBV4-3 and TRBJ2-5, with TRBD1 matching 8 bases. The V and J ends lost 1 base and 5 bases, in that order; junction bases with no gene match: 9. The CDR3 is made up of 16 amino acids. Germline-derived CDR1 and CDR2 are LGHNA and YSLEER. For the CDR3, the DNA is TGCGCCAGCAGCCAAGTTCAGGGGGCGGTCCTGGAGACCCAGTACTTC. The encoded protein is CASSQVQGAVLETQYF.

The chain carries TRBV7-2 and TRBJ1-1; D may be TRBD1 (6 bases). The CDR3 loop spans 18 amino acids. Trimming took 0 bases from V and 0 from J, leaving 17 bases between them. The germline V gene has CDR1 SGHTA and CDR2 FQGNSA. The CDR3 protein is CASSLAGARESLNTEAFF. DNA of the CDR3: TGTGCCAGCAGCTTAGCGGGGGCGCGCGAATCGTTGAACACTGAAGCTTTCTTT.

The chain carries TRBV18 and TRBJ1-2; 9 bases map to TRBD1. Germline values: CDR1 KGHSH, CDR2 LQKENI. The CDR3 totals 15 residues. Unmatched junction bases numbered 9, after V lost 2 bases and J lost 8 bases. Here the CDR3 DNA reads TGTGCCAGCTCACCAACATCTGACAGGGGGGGCGGCTACACCTTC. Protein product: CASSPTSDRGGGYTF. Full variable domain (missing parts from reference TRBV18 and TRBJ1-2): NAGVMQNPRHLVRRRGQEARLRCSPMKGHSHVYWYRQLPEEGLKFMVYLQKENIIDESGMPKERFSAEFPKEGPSILRIQQVVRGDSAAYFCASSPTSDRGGGYTFGSGTRLTVV.

This chain connects TRBV10-3 to TRBJ2-5, with 7 bases fitting TRBD1. V gave up 6 bases and J gave up 4 bases; unmatched junction bases: 8. The CDR3 consists of 14 residues. Looked up from germline, CDR1 is ENHRY and CDR2 is SYGVKD. The CDR3 here is CAISNPRQGETQYF. CDR3 in DNA: TGTGCCATCAGCAACCCCCGACAGGGAGAGACCCAGTACTTC.

The chain combines TRBV10-3 with TRBJ2-5; 9 bases line up with TRBD1. This CDR3 is 14 amino acids long. CDR1 and CDR2 from the germline V gene are ENHRY and SYGVKD. Trimming removed 2 bases from V and 4 bases from J; junction bases left unmatched: 2. Written as DNA, the CDR3 is TGTGCCATCAGTGAGCGACAGGGGGGAGAGACCCAGTACTTC. As protein: CAISERQGGETQYF.

The chain has TRBV6-5 and TRBJ2-3; a possible D gene is TRBD2 (6 bases). CDR1 MNHEY and CDR2 SVGAGI come from the germline V gene. The CDR3 runs 12 residues. Trimming took 8 bases from V and 4 from J, leaving 10 bases between them. The CDR3 region has the DNA TGTGCCAGCCGAGGCGGGGCAGATACGCAGTATTTT. It encodes CASRGGADTQYF.

The chain links TRBV9 to TRBJ1-3; D is undetermined. The CDR3 contains 16 residues. Trimming pared 0 bases from V and 3 bases from J, leaving 13 bases between. The germline V gene has CDR1 SGDLS and CDR2 YYNGEE. The CDR3, as DNA: TGTGCCAGCAGCGTAGGAGGAGGGTATTTTGGAAACACCATATATTTT. Translated, it gives CASSVGGGYFGNTIYF. Using reference TRBV9 and TRBJ1-3 for the parts outside the CDR3, the full variable domain is DSGVTQTPKHLITATGQRVTLRCSPRSGDLSVYWYQQSLDQGLQFLIQYYNGEERAKGNILERFSAQQFPDLHSELNLSSLELGDSALYFCASSVGGGYFGNTIYFGEGSWLTVV.